Listed below are T cell receptor beta chains from one sample, sequenced in a study of CD8 T cells in ankylosing spondylitis. TCRdb re-analysed the 5' RACE reads in MiXCR, keeping a single row per CDR3 protein. The data hold around 890,000 distinct CDR3 sequences, with 10% to 15% observed a single time. Sequencing was carried out using blood, either unsorted or a sorted T cell fraction (not recorded which). The receptors come from a male donor with ankylosing spondylitis. The CDR3 runs from the conserved cysteine through the conserved F or W. A D gene is named only where the DNA matches it firmly. A row's size may be missing; if present it is once, few, many or a size class.

TRBV7-2	TRBJ2-7	.	.	CASSLARDGEQYF	TGTGCCAGCAGCTTAGCCAGGGACGGCGAGCAGTACTTC
TRBV29-1	TRBJ2-3	many	TRBD2	CSVVGLAGPTDTQYF	TGCAGCGTTGTGGGACTAGCGGGTCCCACAGATACGCAGTATTTT
TRBV29-1	TRBJ2-7	many	.	CSVWDPGSYEQYF	TGCAGCGTTTGGGATCCGGGTTCCTACGAGCAGTACTTC
TRBV18	TRBJ2-7	.	.	CASSREAPSYEQYF	TGTGCCAGCTCACGGGAGGCTCCATCCTACGAGCAGTACTTC
TRBV2	TRBJ1-2	.	.	CATKLGHNYGYTF	TGTGCCACCAAGCTGGGCCATAACTATGGCTACACCTTC
TRBV29-1	TRBJ2-1	many	TRBD1	CSVGQDRGGEQFF	TGCAGCGTTGGACAAGACAGGGGCGGTGAGCAGTTCTTC
TRBV10-3	TRBJ2-3	.	.	CAISPAKRITDTQYF	TGTGCCATCAGCCCCGCAAAAAGGATCACAGATACGCAGTATTTT
TRBV12-5	TRBJ2-7	few	TRBD2	CASGLVPASGTRYEQYF	TGTGCTAGTGGTTTGGTACCGGCTAGCGGGACGCGATACGAGCAGTACTTC
TRBV7-2	TRBJ1-5	few	.	CASSLRGSEQPQHF	TGTGCCAGCAGCTTGAGGGGGAGTGAACAGCCCCAGCATTTT
TRBV20-1	TRBJ1-5	few	.	CSATGKWKPQHF	TGCAGTGCAACAGGTAAATGGAAGCCCCAGCATTTT
TRBV20-1	TRBJ1-1	many	.	CSARDRPGPTEAFF	TGCAGTGCTAGAGATCGGCCGGGGCCCACTGAAGCTTTCTTT